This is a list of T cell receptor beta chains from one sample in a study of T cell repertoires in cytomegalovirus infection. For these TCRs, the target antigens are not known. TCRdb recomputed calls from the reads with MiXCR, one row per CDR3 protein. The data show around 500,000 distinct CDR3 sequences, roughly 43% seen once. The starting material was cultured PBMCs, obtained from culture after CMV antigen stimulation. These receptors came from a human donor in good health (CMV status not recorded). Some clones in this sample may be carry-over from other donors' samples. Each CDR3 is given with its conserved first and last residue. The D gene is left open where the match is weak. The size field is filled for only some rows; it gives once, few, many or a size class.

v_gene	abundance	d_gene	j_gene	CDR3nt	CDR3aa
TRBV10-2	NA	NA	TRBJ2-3	TGCGCCAGCAGCGGAGAGGTCGATACGCAGTATTTT	CASSGEVDTQYF
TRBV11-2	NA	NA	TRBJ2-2	TGTGCCAGCAGCCGGAGGCTAGAGTACACCGGGGAGCTGTTTTTT	CASSRRLEYTGELFF
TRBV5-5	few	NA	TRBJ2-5	TGTGCCAGCCGCCTCGGGGGACCACAAGAGACCCAGTACTTC	CASRLGGPQETQYF
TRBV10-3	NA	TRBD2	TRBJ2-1	TGTGCCATCAGTGAGCAGCGGGGGATCTACAATGAGCAGTTCTTC	CAISEQRGIYNEQFF
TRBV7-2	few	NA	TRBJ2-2	TGTGCCAGCAGCTCTCAGACCGGGGAGCTGTTTTTT	CASSSQTGELFF
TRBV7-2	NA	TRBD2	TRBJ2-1	TGTGCCAGCAGCCAGTTCTGGCGGGAGAATGAGCAGTTCTTC	CASSQFWRENEQFF
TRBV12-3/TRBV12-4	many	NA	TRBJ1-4	TGTGCCAGCAGTCCACCCGTCAGGCCACGGGCCGCAACTAATGAAAAACTGTTTTTT	CASSPPVRPRAATNEKLFF
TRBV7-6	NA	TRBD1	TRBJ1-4	TGTGCCAGCAGCTTAGCCTCGACAGGGGAAAAACTGTTTTTT	CASSLASTGEKLFF
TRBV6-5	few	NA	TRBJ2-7	TGTGCCAGCAGCCAAAACCTCGGGAATTACGAGCAGTACTTC	CASSQNLGNYEQYF
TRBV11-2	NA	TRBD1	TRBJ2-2	TGTGCCAGCAGCTTAAAATACAGGGGTGTGAACACCGGGGAGCTGTTTTTT	CASSLKYRGVNTGELFF
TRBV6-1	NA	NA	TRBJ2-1	TGTGCCAGCAGCCCATACCTCAATGAGCAGTTCTTC	CASSPYLNEQFF
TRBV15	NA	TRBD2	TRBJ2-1	TGTGCCACCAGCAGATCTTGGACTAGCGAGGAGTTCTTC	CATSRSWTSEEFF
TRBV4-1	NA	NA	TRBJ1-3	TGCGCCAGCAGCCAAGTTGATTCAGCGGCTTCTGGAAACACCATATATTTT	CASSQVDSAASGNTIYF
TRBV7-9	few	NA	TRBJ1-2	TGTGCCAGCAGCTTAGTGAGGGAAGACTATGGCTACACCTTC	CASSLVREDYGYTF
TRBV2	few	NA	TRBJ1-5	TGTGCCAGCAGGTCCGGGGCAGTTTCTCAGCCCCAGCATTTT	CASRSGAVSQPQHF
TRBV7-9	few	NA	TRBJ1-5	TGTGCCAGCAGTTCAGACGGGGATCAGCCCCAGCATTTT	CASSSDGDQPQHF
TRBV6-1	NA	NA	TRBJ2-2	TGTGCCAGCAGCTCGGGGGTACTGAACACCGGGGAGCTGTTTTTT	CASSSGVLNTGELFF
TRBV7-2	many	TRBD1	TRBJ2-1	TGTGCCAGCAGCGTTGACAGGGACTCCTACAATGAGCAGTTCTTC	CASSVDRDSYNEQFF
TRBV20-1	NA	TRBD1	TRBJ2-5	TGCAGTGCTGTTCCGGGACAGGAACAAGAGACCCAGTACTTC	CSAVPGQEQETQYF
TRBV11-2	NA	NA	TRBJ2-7	TGTGCCAGCAGCTTAGGAGCCCTAGGCGACGAGCAGTACTTC	CASSLGALGDEQYF
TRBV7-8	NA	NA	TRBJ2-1	TGTGCCAGCACCCAAGGCGGGGGCCGGGAATCCTACAATGAGCAGTTCTTC	CASTQGGGRESYNEQFF
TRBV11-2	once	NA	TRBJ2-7	TGTGCCAGCAGCCTCGACCGGCTTCGGTTGTTGAAGTACTTC	CASSLDRLRLLKYF
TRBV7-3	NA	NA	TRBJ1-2	TGTGCCAGCAGCTTCACAGGTTCCAACTATGGCTACACCTTC	CASSFTGSNYGYTF
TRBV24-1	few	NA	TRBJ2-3	TGTGCCACCAGTGATTTGAAGGTTCCGGGAGATACGCAGTATTTT	CATSDLKVPGDTQYF
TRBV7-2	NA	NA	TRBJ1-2	TGTGCCACGAGAACAGGAGGCGCGAACTATGGCTACACCTTC	CATRTGGANYGYTF
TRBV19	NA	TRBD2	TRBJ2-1	TGTGCCAGTAGTGTACTAGCGGGAGGGTTGAATGAGCAGTTCTTC	CASSVLAGGLNEQFF
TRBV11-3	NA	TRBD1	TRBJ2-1	TGTGCCAGCAGCCCCGGGACAGGGTCCTATGAGCAGTTCTTC	CASSPGTGSYEQFF
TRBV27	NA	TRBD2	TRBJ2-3	TGTGCCAGCCATTTAGCGGGAGGTCCGAGAAATACGCAGTATTTT	CASHLAGGPRNTQYF
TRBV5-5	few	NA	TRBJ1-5	TGTGCCAGCAGCCACACGATCCTTGATAGGCAGCCCCAGCATTTT	CASSHTILDRQPQHF
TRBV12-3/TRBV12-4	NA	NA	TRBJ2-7	TGTGCCAGCAGTTTGGTAGCCCCTCGGGAGCAGTACTTC	CASSLVAPREQYF
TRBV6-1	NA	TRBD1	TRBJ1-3	TGTGCCAGCAGCAGACGACAGGGGGCCTCAGGAAACACCATATATTTT	CASSRRQGASGNTIYF
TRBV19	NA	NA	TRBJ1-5	TGTGCCAGTAGACTAGGGAGGGACTATAGCAATCAGCCCCAGCATTTT	CASRLGRDYSNQPQHF
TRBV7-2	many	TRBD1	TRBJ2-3	TGTGCCAGCAGCTTAGATCCAGGGGGCCATAACACGCAGTATTTT	CASSLDPGGHNTQYF
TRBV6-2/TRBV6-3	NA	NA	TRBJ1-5	TGTGCCAGCAGTTACTATAGGGGGGCTTTCTCTCAGCCCCAGCATTTT	CASSYYRGAFSQPQHF
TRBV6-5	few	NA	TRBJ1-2	TGTGCCAGCAGTTACTCTACCGGCGGGGTTCGAAACTATGGCTACACCTTC	CASSYSTGGVRNYGYTF
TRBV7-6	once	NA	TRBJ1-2	TGTGCCAGCAGCGCAGGGAATTTAGGTGGCTACACCTTC	CASSAGNLGGYTF
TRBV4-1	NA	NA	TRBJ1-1	TGCGCCAGCAGCCAAGTAGGTGCGGGCTGGACACGGAGGATGAACACTGAAGCTTTCTTT	CASSQVGAGWTRRMNTEAFF
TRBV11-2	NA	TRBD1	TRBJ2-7	TGTGCCAGCAGCCCACAGGACAGGGGGCTCTACGAGCAGTACTTC	CASSPQDRGLYEQYF
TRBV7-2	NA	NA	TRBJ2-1	TGTGCCAGCGGCTCGCCCCCGGGACGACAGTTCTTC	CASGSPPGRQFF
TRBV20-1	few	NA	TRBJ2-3	TGCAGTGCCGGAGCCCCACAAGTGGTAGATACGCAGTATTTT	CSAGAPQVVDTQYF
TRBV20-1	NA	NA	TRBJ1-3	TGCAGTGCTAGAGCAGGCTTGGGAAACACCATATATTTT	CSARAGLGNTIYF
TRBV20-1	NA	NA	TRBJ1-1	TGCAGTGCTACAGCCTACAGGGTAAGACCGAAGGAAGCTTTCTTT	CSATAYRVRPKEAFF
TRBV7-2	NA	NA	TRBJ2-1	TGTGCCAGCAGCTTAGACAGGGCCTCCTACAATGAGCAGTTCTTC	CASSLDRASYNEQFF
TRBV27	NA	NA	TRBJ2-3	TGTGCCAGCACCGTTACTAGCTCTAGCACAGATACGCAGTATTTT	CASTVTSSSTDTQYF
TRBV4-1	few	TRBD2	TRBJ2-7	TGCGCCAGCAGCCGTGGACTAGCGGGAGACTACGAGCAGTACTTC	CASSRGLAGDYEQYF
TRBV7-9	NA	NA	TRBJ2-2	TGTGCCAGCAGGGAGGGTTGGGGGAACACCGGGGAGCTGTTTTTT	CASREGWGNTGELFF
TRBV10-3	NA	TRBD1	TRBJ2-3	TGTGCCATCAGTGAGCCGACAGGGTCAGATACGCAGTATTTT	CAISEPTGSDTQYF
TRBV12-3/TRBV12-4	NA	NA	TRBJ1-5	TGTGCCAGCAGTTTACCCCCCGGCAATCAGCCCCAGCATTTT	CASSLPPGNQPQHF
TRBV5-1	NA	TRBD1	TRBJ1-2	TGCGCCAGCAGCTTGGCCGGGACAGGGCTTGGTGGCTACACCTTC	CASSLAGTGLGGYTF
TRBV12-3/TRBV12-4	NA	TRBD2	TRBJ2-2	TGTGCCACCAGACTAGCGGGAGTTACCGGGGAGCTGTTTTTT	CATRLAGVTGELFF
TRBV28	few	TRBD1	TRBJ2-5	TGTGCCAGCAGTTCCTCGGGACAGGCGCCCCCAGAGACCCAGTACTTC	CASSSSGQAPPETQYF
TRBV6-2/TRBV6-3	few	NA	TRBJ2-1	TGTGCCAGCAGTTACTCGAAGGGGGGGGGCCTTACCTACAATGAGCAGTTCTTC	CASSYSKGGGLTYNEQFF
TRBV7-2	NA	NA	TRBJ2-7	TGTGCCAGCAGCCCACGGGCAGGGGGGGTTTACGAGCAGTACTTC	CASSPRAGGVYEQYF